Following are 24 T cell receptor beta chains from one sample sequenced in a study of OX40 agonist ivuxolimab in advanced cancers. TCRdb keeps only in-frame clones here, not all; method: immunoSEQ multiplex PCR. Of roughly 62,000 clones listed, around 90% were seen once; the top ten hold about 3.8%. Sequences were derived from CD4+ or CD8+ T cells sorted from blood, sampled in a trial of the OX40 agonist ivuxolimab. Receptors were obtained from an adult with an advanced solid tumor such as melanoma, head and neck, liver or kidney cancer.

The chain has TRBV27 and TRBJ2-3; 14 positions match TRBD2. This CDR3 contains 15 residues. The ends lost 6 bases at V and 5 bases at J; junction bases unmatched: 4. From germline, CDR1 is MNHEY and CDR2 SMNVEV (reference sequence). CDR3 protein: CASRPGTSGRDTQYF. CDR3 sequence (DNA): TGTGCCAGCAGACCTGGGACTAGCGGGAGAGATACGCAGTATTTT.

CDR3 loop: CASSNTGTGVGYTF. Written as DNA, the CDR3 is TGTGCCAGCAGTAATACCGGGACAGGGGTCGGCTACACCTTC. The chain carries TRBV28 and TRBJ1-2; 10 nucleotides match TRBD1. The V and J ends lost 5 bases and 8 bases, in that order; junction bases with no gene match: 8. CDR3 length: 14 residues. Germline V CDR1 and CDR2: MDHEN, SYDVKM.

The CDR3: CASSPSVRGPEETQYF. Written as DNA, the CDR3 is TGTGCCAGCAGCCCAAGTGTGAGGGGGCCTGAAGAGACCCAGTACTTC. The chain has TRBV28 and TRBJ2-5, with 7 bases that match TRBD1. CDR3 length: 16 residues. Germline lookup yields CDR1 MDHEN and CDR2 SYDVKM. With V trimmed by 6 bases and J by 3 bases, 13 bases remained unmatched.

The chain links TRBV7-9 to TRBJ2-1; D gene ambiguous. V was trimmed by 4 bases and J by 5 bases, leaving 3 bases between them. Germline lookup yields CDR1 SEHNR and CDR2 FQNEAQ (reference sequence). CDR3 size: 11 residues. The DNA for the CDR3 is TGTGCCAGCAGCTCAGACAATGAGCAGTTCTTC. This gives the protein CASSSDNEQFF.

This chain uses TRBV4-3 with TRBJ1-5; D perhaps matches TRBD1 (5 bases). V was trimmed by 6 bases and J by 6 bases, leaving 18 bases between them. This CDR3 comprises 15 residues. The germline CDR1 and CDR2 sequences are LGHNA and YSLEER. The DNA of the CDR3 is TGCGCCAGCAGTCAAAAAGTCAGGGATGGTCAGCCCCAGCATTTT. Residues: CASSQKVRDGQPQHF.

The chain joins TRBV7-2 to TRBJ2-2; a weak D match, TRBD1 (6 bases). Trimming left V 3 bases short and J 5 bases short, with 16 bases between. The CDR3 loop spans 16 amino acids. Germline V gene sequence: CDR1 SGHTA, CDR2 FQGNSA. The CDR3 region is CASSLVAGAGTGELFF. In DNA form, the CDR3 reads TGTGCCAGCAGCTTGGTGGCAGGGGCGGGTACCGGGGAGCTGTTTTTT.

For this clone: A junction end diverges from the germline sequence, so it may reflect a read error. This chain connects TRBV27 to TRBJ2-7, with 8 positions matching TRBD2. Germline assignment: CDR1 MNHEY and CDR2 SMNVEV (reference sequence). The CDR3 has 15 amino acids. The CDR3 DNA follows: TGTGCCAGCAGTTTAGCGGGAGGACTCTCCCACGAGCAGTACTTC. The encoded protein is CASSLAGGLSHEQYF.

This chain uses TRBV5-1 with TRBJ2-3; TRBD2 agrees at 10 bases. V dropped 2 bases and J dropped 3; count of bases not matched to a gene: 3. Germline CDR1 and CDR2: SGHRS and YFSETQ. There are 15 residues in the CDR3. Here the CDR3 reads CASSLSGRGTDTQYF. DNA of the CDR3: TGCGCCAGCAGCTTAAGCGGGAGGGGGACAGATACGCAGTATTTT.

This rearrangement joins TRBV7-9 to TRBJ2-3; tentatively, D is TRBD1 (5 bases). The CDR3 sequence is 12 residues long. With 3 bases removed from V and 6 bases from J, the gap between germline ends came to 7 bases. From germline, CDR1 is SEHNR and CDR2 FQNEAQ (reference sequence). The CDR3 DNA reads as TGTGCCAGCAGCTTGCAGGGTGATACGCAGTATTTT. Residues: CASSLQGDTQYF.

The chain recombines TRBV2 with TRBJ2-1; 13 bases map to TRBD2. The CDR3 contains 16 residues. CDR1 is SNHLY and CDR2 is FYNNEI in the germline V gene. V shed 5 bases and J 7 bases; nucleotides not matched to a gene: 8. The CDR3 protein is CASSLGTSGDFNEQFF. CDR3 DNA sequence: TGTGCCAGCAGTTTAGGGACTAGCGGGGACTTTAATGAGCAGTTCTTC.

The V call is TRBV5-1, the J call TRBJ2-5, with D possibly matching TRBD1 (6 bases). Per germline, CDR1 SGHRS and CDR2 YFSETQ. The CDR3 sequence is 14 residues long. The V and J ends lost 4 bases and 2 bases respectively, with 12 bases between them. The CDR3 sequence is CASSPGQKQETQYF. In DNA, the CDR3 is TGCGCCAGCAGCCCCGGACAGAAACAAGAGACCCAGTACTTC.

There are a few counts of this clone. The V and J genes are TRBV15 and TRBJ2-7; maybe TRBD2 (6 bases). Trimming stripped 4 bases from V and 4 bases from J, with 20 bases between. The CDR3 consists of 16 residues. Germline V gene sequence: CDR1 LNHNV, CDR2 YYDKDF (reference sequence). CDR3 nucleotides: TGTGCCACCAGCACCGCGGCGGGGCCAGGGTATTACGAGCAGTACTTC. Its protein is CATSTAAGPGYYEQYF.

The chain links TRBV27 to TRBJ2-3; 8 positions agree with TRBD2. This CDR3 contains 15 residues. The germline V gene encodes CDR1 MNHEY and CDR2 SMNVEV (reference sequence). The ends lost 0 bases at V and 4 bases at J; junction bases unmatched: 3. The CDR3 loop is CASSLSPGLADTQYF. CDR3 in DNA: TGTGCCAGCAGTTTATCGCCGGGACTAGCAGATACGCAGTATTTT.

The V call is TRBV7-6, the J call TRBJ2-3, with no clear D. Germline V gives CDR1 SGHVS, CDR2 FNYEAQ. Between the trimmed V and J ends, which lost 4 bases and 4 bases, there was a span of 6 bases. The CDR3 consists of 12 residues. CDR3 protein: CASSSLADTQYF. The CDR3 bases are TGTGCCAGCAGCTCCCTGGCAGATACGCAGTATTTT.

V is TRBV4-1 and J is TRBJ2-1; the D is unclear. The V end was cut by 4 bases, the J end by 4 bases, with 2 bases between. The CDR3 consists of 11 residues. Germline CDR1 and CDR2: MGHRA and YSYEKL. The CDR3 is CASSLYNEQFF. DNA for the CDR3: TGCGCCAGCAGCCTATACAATGAGCAGTTCTTC.

The CDR3 sequence: CASSFTGISTGELFF. CDR3 nucleotide sequence: TGCGCCAGCAGCTTCACAGGTATAAGCACCGGGGAGCTGTTTTTT. This rearrangement joins TRBV5-1 to TRBJ2-2, with D possibly TRBD1 on 5 matching bases. V gave up 2 bases and J gave up 4 bases, with 12 bases separating them. This CDR3 is built from 15 residues. The V gene's germline CDR1 is SGHRS and CDR2 YFSETQ.

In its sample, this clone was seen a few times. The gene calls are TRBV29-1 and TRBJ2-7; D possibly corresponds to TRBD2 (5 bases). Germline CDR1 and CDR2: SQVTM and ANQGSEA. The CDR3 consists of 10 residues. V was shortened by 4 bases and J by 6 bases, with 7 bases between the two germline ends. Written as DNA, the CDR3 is TGCAGCGTTGTAGAGGGCGAGCAGTACTTC. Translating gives CSVVEGEQYF.

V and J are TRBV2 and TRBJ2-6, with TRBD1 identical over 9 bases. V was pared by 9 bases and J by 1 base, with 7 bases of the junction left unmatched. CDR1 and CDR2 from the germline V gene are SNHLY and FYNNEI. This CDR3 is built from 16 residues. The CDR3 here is CARWDRVLSGANVLTF. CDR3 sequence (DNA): TGTGCCAGATGGGACAGGGTTCTTTCTGGGGCCAACGTCCTGACTTTC.

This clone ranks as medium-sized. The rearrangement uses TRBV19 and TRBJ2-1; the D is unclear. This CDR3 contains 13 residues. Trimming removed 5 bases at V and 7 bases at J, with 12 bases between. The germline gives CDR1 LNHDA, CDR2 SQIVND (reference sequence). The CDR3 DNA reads TGTGCCAGTAGTGCAGGAGTCTGGAATGAGCAGTTCTTC. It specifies CASSAGVWNEQFF. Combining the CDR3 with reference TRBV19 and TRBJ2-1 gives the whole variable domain DGGITQSPKYLFRKEGQNVTLSCEQNLNHDAMYWYRQDPGQGLRLIYYSQIVNDFQKGDIAEGYSVSREKKESFPLTVTSAQKNPTAFYLCASSAGVWNEQFFGPGTRLTVL.

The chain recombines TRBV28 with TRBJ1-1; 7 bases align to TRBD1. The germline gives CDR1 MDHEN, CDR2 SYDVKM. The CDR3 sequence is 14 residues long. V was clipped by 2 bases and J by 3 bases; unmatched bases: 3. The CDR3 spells CASSLAGGYTEAFF. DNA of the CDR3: TGTGCCAGCAGTTTAGCAGGGGGTTACACTGAAGCTTTCTTT.

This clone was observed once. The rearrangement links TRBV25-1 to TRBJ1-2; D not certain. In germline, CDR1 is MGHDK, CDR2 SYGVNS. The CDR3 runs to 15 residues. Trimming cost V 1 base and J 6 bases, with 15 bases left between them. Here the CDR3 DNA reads TGTGCCAGCAGTGAATTCTTTGTCACGGGAGATGGCTACACCTTC. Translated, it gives CASSEFFVTGDGYTF.

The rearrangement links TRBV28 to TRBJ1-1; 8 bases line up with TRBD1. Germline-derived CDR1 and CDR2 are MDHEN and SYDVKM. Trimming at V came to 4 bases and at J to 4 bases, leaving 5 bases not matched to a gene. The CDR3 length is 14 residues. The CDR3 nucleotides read TGTGCCAGCAGTTCGGACAGGGTCAGCACTGAAGCTTTCTTT. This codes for CASSSDRVSTEAFF.

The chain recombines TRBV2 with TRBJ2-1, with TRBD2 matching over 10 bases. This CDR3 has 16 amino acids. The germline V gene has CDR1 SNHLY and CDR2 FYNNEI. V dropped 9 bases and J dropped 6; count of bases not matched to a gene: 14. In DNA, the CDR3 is TGTGCCAGTGAGGGTGACCAGCGGGAGGGCCGCAATGAGCAGTTCTTC. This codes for CASEGDQREGRNEQFF.

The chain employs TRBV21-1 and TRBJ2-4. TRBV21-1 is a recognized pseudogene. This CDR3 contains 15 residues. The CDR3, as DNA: TGTGCCAGCAGCAAATACGGGCCAGCCAAAAACATTCAGTACTTC. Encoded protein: CASSKYGPAKNIQYF.